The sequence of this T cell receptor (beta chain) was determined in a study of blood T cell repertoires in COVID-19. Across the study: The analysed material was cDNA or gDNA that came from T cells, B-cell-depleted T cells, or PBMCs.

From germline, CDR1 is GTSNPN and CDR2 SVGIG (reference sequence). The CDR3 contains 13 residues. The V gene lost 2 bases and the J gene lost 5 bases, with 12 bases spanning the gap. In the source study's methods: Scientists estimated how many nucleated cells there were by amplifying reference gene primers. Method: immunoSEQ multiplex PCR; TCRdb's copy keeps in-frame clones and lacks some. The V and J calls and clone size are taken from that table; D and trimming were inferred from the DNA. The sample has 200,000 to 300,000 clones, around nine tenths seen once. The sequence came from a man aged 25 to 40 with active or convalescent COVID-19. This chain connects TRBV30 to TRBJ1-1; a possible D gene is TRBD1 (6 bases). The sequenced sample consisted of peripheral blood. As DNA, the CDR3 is TGTGCCTGGAGTCTGGCAGACAGGACTGAAGCTTTCTTT. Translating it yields CAWSLADRTEAFF.